The T cell receptor beta chain under discussion was sequenced for a study of radiotherapy plus CTLA-4 blockade in lung cancer. For the study at large: Roughly a sixth of enrolled patients responded objectively, and more than 30% had disease control. Study outcomes and limitations: There was expansion of tumor-derived TCR clones in blood after radiotherapy plus ipilimumab. Per reports, early blood T cell clone dynamics, plus interferon-beta, forecast response most strongly.

The table came from immunoSEQ multiplex PCR; TCRdb's copy has only in-frame clones and leaves some out. The sample holds 55,000 to 65,000 clones, approximately 79% seen once. The study treated chemo-refractory metastatic non-small-cell lung cancer patients with focal radiation plus ipilimumab CTLA-4 blockade. On this clone itself: Its antigen is not identified.

The V end lost 5 bases, the J end lost 4 bases, and 23 bases lay between the germline ends. This CDR3 spans 17 amino acids. Germline V lookup: CDR1 MGHDK, CDR2 SYGVNS. The receptor was derived from a human donor with non-small cell lung cancer who had a complete response to radiotherapy plus ipilimumab. This chain connects TRBV25-1 to TRBJ1-2; D not certain. Sequencing was performed on peripheral blood, taken from a patient treated with radiotherapy plus ipilimumab. CDR3 sequence reads: CASSSRVKLGKTYGYTF. CDR3 sequence (DNA): TGTGCCAGCAGTTCGCGGGTAAAACTGGGAAAGACCTATGGCTACACCTTC.